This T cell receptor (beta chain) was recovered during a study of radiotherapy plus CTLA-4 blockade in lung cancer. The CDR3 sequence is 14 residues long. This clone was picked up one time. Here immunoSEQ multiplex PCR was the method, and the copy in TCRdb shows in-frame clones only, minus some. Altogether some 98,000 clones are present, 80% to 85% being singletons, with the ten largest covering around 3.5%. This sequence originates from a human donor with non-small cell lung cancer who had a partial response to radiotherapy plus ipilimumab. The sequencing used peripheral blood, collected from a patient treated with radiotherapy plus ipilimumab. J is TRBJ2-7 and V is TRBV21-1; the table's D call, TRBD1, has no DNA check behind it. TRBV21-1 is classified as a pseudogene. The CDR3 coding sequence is TGTGCCAGCAGCAGGCGGACAGGGCGGTACGAGCAGTACTTC. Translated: CASSRRTGRYEQYF.